This TCR beta chain emerged from a study of blood T cell repertoires in COVID-19. For the study at large: Some COVID-19 samples were acute and others convalescent; all came from the United States, Italy and Spain. Sources were T cells, B-cell-depleted T cells, or PBMCs; the material itself was cDNA or gDNA.

CDR1 is SNHLY, CDR2 FYNNEI, per germline. J lost 8 bases, V lost 6 bases, and 14 bases had no gene match. The CDR3 is made up of 15 amino acids. Authors' methods: Cell counts per sample came from amplifying reference gene primers. The data were produced by immunoSEQ multiplex PCR, yet TCRdb's version contains in-frame clones alone and is incomplete. V, J and clone size are those of that table, while D and trimming were read from the DNA. The sample has about 190,000 clones; around 85% are singletons. The origin of this receptor is a man between 25 and 39 years old with acute or convalescent COVID-19. The chain links TRBV2 to TRBJ1-2; 8 bases map to TRBD1. Input material: peripheral blood. The CDR3, as DNA: TGTGCCAGCAGGCGTCTCCAGGGGGCCCGTGAGGGCTACACCTTC. Protein: CASRRLQGAREGYTF.